Below, 24 T cell receptor beta chains from the same sample are listed, as sequenced in a study of OX40 agonist ivuxolimab in advanced cancers. Here immunoSEQ multiplex PCR was the method, and the copy in TCRdb shows in-frame clones only, minus some. The data contain around 61,000 clones, roughly 84% of them singletons. This sample comprised CD4+ or CD8+ T cells sorted from blood, obtained in a trial of the OX40 agonist ivuxolimab. The receptor source for this set is an adult with an advanced solid tumor such as melanoma, head and neck, liver or kidney cancer.

V is TRBV6-1 and J is TRBJ2-5; 7 bases agree with TRBD2. Trimming cost V 2 bases and J 7 bases; bases outside gene matches: 4. The CDR3 covers 13 residues. Germline assignment: CDR1 MNHNS and CDR2 SASEGT. The DNA of the CDR3 is TGTGCCAGCAGTGAAAGTCAGCGGGGGACCCAGTACTTC. Translation: CASSESQRGTQYF.

The gene calls are TRBV19 and TRBJ2-3; 10 bases agree with TRBD2. Germline CDR1 reads LNHDA; CDR2 reads SQIVND (reference sequence). After removal of 10 bases from V and 4 bases from J, the junction contained 8 bases not matched to a gene. The CDR3 has 14 amino acids. The DNA of the CDR3 is TGTGCCACCCAAGCGGGAGGGGGGGCAGATACGCAGTATTTT. It encodes CATQAGGGADTQYF.

V is TRBV2 and J is TRBJ1-4; possible D gene TRBD1, 5 bases. V gave up 10 bases and J gave up 14 bases, with 11 bases separating them. There are 9 residues in the CDR3. CDR1 is SNHLY and CDR2 is FYNNEI in the germline V gene. CDR3 coding DNA: TGTGCCAACCAGGGCGAGCTGTTTTTT. Its translation: CANQGELFF.

This clone was counted a few times. J is TRBJ2-5 and V is TRBV10-3; possible D gene TRBD2, 6 bases. Germline V gene sequence: CDR1 ENHRY, CDR2 SYGVKD. Trimming left V 11 bases short and J 4 bases short, with 17 bases between. This CDR3 spans 13 amino acids. CDR3 residues: CASTGAGRETQYF. For the CDR3, the DNA is TGTGCCTCGACGGGAGCCGGTCGAGAGACCCAGTACTTC.

The rearrangement uses TRBV28 and TRBJ2-6; D remains unclear. The V end lost 8 bases, the J end lost 1 base, and 15 bases lay between the germline ends. This CDR3 is built from 16 residues. CDR1 and CDR2 from the germline V gene are MDHEN and SYDVKM. CDR3 in DNA: TGTGCCAGCCGAGACCTTAACCTGTCTGGGGCCAACGTCCTGACTTTC. Encoded protein: CASRDLNLSGANVLTF.

The chain combines TRBV5-1 with TRBJ2-7; D gene uncertain. CDR1 and CDR2 from the germline V gene are SGHRS and YFSETQ. With 0 bases removed from V and 6 bases from J, the gap between germline ends came to 10 bases. This CDR3 spans 13 amino acids. The CDR3: CASSLAESFEQYF. CDR3 DNA sequence: TGCGCCAGCAGCTTGGCTGAATCTTTCGAGCAGTACTTC.

V and J are TRBV5-1 and TRBJ2-2; 11 bases are a match to TRBD2. The ends lost 4 bases at V and 3 bases at J; junction bases unmatched: 8. This CDR3 has 17 amino acids. Looked up from germline, CDR1 is SGHRS and CDR2 is YFSETQ. CDR3 sequence: CASSLQPGLADTGELFF. As DNA, the CDR3 is TGCGCCAGCAGCCTACAACCGGGACTAGCGGACACCGGGGAGCTGTTTTTT.

This chain links TRBV5-6 with TRBJ2-5; D possibly corresponds to TRBD1 (8 bases). The germline V and J ends were trimmed by 4 bases and 5 bases, with 15 bases remaining between them. This CDR3 comprises 14 residues. Germline V gene lookup returns CDR1 SGHDT and CDR2 YYEEEE. The CDR3 loop reads CASSHVQGGETQYF. For the CDR3, the DNA is TGTGCCAGCAGCCATGTACAGGGGGGGGAGACCCAGTACTTC.

V usage is TRBV28 and J usage is TRBJ1-4, with TRBD1 matching over 11 bases. CDR1 and CDR2 (germline): MDHEN, SYDVKM. This CDR3 comprises 16 residues. The J segment lost 8 bases and the V segment lost 5 bases, leaving 10 bases of the junction unmatched. CDR3 bases: TGTGCCAGCAGTCCCCTGGACAGGGGGCAGGTCGAAAAACTGTTTTTT. Encoded protein: CASSPLDRGQVEKLFF.

Details on this clone: In the same sample, other DNA sequences code for this CDR3. The chain recombines TRBV25-1 with TRBJ1-2; a weak D match, TRBD1 (5 bases). The CDR3 contains 13 residues. The V gene lost 2 bases and the J gene lost 1 base, with 5 bases spanning the gap. The germline V gene has CDR1 MGHDK and CDR2 SYGVNS. In DNA form, the CDR3 reads TGTGCCAGCAGTGAAGGGGGTAACTATGGCTACACCTTC. Its translation: CASSEGGNYGYTF.

This clone appeared a few times. V is TRBV4-1 and J is TRBJ2-1; 8 nucleotides agree with TRBD2. J was trimmed by 9 bases and V by 2 bases; bases with no gene match: 12. The germline V gene encodes CDR1 MGHRA and CDR2 YSYEKL. CDR3 length: 16 amino acids. Here the CDR3 reads CASSQMKLAGGGEQFF. CDR3 nucleotide sequence: TGCGCCAGCAGCCAAATGAAGTTGGCGGGAGGTGGTGAGCAGTTCTTC.

The gene calls are TRBV4-2 and TRBJ2-1; D tentatively reads TRBD1 or TRBD2 (6 bases each). V lost 1 base to trimming and J lost 8 bases, with 12 bases between them. The germline gives CDR1 LGHNA, CDR2 YNFKEQ. This CDR3 comprises 14 residues. The CDR3 coding sequence is TGTGCCAGCAGCCAAGTGGAGGGGGGACATGAGCAGTTCTTC. This encodes CASSQVEGGHEQFF.

The chain uses TRBV14 and TRBJ1-3; TRBD1 matches at 8 bases. This CDR3 is built from 15 residues. CDR1 is SGHDN, CDR2 FVKESK, per germline. The V and J ends lost 4 bases and 2 bases, in that order; junction bases with no gene match: 4. CDR3 sequence (DNA): TGTGCCAGCAGCCCTTTGACAGGGGCTGGAAACACCATATATTTT. As protein: CASSPLTGAGNTIYF.

The V call is TRBV10-1, the J call TRBJ2-5; no clear D gene. Germline-derived CDR1 and CDR2 are WNHNN and SYGVQD (reference sequence). V was clipped by 4 bases and J by 4 bases, with 10 bases between them. The CDR3 has 13 residues. As DNA, the CDR3 is TGCGCCAGCAGTGGGGCAGATGGAGAGACCCAGTACTTC. Protein: CASSGADGETQYF.

This clone has only a few counts. The V gene is TRBV7-2, the J gene TRBJ2-3; TRBD2 matches 10 bases. The V and J ends lost 5 bases and 3 bases, in that order; junction bases with no gene match: 5. The CDR3 loop spans 15 amino acids. Germline V gene data show CDR1 as SGHTA and CDR2 as FQGNSA. CDR3 nucleotide sequence: TGTGCCAGCAGCCCTCGGACTAGCGGAACAGATACGCAGTATTTT. It codes for CASSPRTSGTDTQYF.

V usage is TRBV7-3 and J usage is TRBJ2-5; D may be TRBD1 (6 bases). In germline, CDR1 is SGHTA, CDR2 FQGTGA. Trimming stripped 5 bases from V and 4 bases from J, with 14 bases between. The CDR3 covers 14 residues. The CDR3 is CASSRGGVGETQYF. CDR3 coding DNA: TGTGCCAGCAGCCGAGGGGGAGTTGGAGAGACCCAGTACTTC.

This chain joins TRBV7-2 and TRBJ1-5; tentative D call: TRBD1 (6 bases). CDR3 length: 14 residues. CDR1 and CDR2 from the germline V gene are SGHTA and FQGNSA. Trimming stripped 5 bases from V and 5 bases from J, with 13 bases between. Here the CDR3 reads CASSNTGRDQPQHF. Written as DNA, the CDR3 is TGTGCCAGCAGCAATACAGGGAGGGATCAGCCCCAGCATTTT.

The chain combines TRBV7-9 with TRBJ2-3, with D hard to call. From germline, CDR1 is SEHNR and CDR2 FQNEAQ (reference sequence). CDR3 size: 15 residues. V was shortened by 3 bases and J by 0 bases, with 10 bases between the two germline ends. CDR3 sequence (DNA): TGTGCCAGCAGCTTTAGAGGATCTAGCACAGATACGCAGTATTTT. It codes for CASSFRGSSTDTQYF.

To note about this clone: This CDR3 is also generated by other DNA sequences in the sample. The rearrangement uses TRBV5-1 and TRBJ1-1, with D unclear. The CDR3 runs 14 residues. Germline assignment: CDR1 SGHRS and CDR2 YFSETQ. Trimming shortened V by 1 base and J by 2 bases, and 9 bases separated the two germline ends. The CDR3 spells CASSLTGGNTEAFF. CDR3 sequence (DNA): TGCGCCAGCAGCTTGACGGGAGGAAACACTGAAGCTTTCTTT.

This clone has only one observation. The chain links TRBV7-7 to TRBJ2-2; the D gene is possibly TRBD2 (6 bases). The CDR3 is 16 residues long. Germline V lookup: CDR1 SSHAT, CDR2 FNYEAQ (reference sequence). V was clipped by 1 base and J by 6 bases, with 15 bases between them. The CDR3 protein is CASSLESVASAGELFF. The CDR3 region has the DNA TGTGCCAGCAGCTTAGAATCGGTAGCTAGCGCCGGGGAGCTGTTTTTT.

This sequence joins TRBV7-2 and TRBJ2-3, with a tentative D call TRBD2 (6 bases). The V end was cut by 5 bases, the J end by 1 base, with 25 bases between. CDR3 length: 19 amino acids. Looked up from germline, CDR1 is SGHTA and CDR2 is FQGNSA. CDR3 amino acids: CASSATAALGGLGTDTQYF. In DNA form, the CDR3 reads TGTGCCAGCAGCGCGACGGCCGCCCTCGGAGGGCTGGGCACAGATACGCAGTATTTT.

This chain links TRBV19 with TRBJ2-7, with D perhaps matching TRBD1 (5 bases). The CDR3 loop spans 16 amino acids. CDR1 is LNHDA, CDR2 SQIVND, per germline (reference sequence). The V and J ends lost 4 bases and 0 bases respectively, with 16 bases between them. The CDR3 loop reads CASSSRAQGFSYEQYF. Written as DNA, the CDR3 is TGTGCCAGTAGTAGTAGGGCCCAGGGCTTCTCCTACGAGCAGTACTTC.

This chain links TRBV9 with TRBJ2-2; 9 nucleotides line up with TRBD2. V gave up 1 base and J gave up 5 bases; unmatched junction bases: 3. Per the germline V gene, CDR1 is SGDLS and CDR2 is YYNGEE. The CDR3 runs 15 residues. For the CDR3, the DNA is TGTGCCAGCAGCGTACAGGCGGGAGGGACCGGGGAGCTGTTTTTT. Its translation is CASSVQAGGTGELFF.

This clone was counted only a few times. The chain recombines TRBV7-9 with TRBJ2-5; D is ambiguous. The CDR3 has 13 residues. Trimming shortened V by 1 base and J by 0 bases, and 3 bases separated the two germline ends. Per germline, CDR1 SEHNR and CDR2 FQNEAQ (reference sequence). In nucleotides, the CDR3 is TGTGCCAGCAGCTTAGGGGACCAAGAGACCCAGTACTTC. Encoded protein: CASSLGDQETQYF.